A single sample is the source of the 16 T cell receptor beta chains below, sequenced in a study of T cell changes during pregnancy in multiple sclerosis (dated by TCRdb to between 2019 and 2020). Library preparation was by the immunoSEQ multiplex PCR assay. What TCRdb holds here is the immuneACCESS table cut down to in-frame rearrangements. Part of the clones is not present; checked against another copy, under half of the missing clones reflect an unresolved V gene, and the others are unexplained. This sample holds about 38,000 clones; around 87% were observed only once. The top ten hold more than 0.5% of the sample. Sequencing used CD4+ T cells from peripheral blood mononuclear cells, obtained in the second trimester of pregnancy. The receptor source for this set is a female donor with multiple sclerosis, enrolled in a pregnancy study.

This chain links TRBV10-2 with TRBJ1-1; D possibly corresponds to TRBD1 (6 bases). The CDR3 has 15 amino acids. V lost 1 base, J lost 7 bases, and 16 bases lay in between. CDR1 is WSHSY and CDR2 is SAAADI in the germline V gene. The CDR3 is CASSEYWGRVGEAFF. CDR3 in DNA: TGCGCCAGCAGTGAGTATTGGGGGCGAGTGGGTGAAGCTTTCTTT.

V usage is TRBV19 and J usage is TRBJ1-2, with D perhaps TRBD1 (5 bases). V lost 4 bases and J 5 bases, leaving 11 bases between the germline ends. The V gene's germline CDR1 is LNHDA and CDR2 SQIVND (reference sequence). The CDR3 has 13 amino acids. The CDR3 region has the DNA TGTGCCAGTAGTAGACCGCAGGGATATGGCTACACCTTC. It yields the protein CASSRPQGYGYTF.

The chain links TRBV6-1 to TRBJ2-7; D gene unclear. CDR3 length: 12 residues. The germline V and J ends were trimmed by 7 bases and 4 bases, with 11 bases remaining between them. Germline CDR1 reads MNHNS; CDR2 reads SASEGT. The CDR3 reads CASTGGIYEQYF. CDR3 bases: TGTGCCAGCACCGGCGGTATTTACGAGCAGTACTTC.

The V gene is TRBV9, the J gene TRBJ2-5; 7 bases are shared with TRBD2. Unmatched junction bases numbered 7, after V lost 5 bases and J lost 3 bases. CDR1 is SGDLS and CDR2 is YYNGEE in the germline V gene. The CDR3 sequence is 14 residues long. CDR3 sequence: CASSLGLAEETQYF. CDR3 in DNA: TGTGCCAGCAGTTTAGGGCTAGCGGAAGAGACCCAGTACTTC.

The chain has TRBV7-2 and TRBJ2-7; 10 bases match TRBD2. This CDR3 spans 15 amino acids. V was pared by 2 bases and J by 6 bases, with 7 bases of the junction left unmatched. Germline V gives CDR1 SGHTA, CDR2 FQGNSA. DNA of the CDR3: TGTGCCAGCAGCTTACTGTTAGCGGGAGGCGCCGAGCAGTACTTC. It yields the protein CASSLLLAGGAEQYF.

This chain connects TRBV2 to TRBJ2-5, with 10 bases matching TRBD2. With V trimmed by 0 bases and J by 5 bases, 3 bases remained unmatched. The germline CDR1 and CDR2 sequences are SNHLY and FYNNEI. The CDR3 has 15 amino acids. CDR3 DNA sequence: TGTGCCAGCAGTGAAGCGGGTAGCGGGAGGGAGACCCAGTACTTC. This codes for CASSEAGSGRETQYF.

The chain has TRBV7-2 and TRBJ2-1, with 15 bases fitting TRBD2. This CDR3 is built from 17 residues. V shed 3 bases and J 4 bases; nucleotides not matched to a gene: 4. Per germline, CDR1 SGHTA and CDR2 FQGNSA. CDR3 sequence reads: CASSFQGLAGGYNEQFF. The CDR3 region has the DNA TGTGCCAGCAGCTTCCAGGGACTAGCGGGAGGTTACAATGAGCAGTTCTTC.

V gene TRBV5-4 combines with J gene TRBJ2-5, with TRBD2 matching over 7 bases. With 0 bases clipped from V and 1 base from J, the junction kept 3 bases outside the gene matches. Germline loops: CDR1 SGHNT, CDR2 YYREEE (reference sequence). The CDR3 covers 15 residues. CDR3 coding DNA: TGTGCCAGCAGCTTGGGGGGGAGGGGCCAAGAGACCCAGTACTTC. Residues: CASSLGGRGQETQYF.

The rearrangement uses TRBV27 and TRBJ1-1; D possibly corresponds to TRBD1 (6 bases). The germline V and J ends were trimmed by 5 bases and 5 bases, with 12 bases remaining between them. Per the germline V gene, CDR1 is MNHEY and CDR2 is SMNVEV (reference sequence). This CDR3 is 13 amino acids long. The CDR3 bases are TGTGCCAGCAGTACCAGGACAGTAACTGAAGCTTTCTTT. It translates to CASSTRTVTEAFF.

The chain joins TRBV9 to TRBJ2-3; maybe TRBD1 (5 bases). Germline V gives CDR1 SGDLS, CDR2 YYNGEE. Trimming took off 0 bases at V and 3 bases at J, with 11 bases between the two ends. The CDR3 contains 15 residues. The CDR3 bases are TGTGCCAGCAGCGTAGAAGGGGCGGTGACAGATACGCAGTATTTT. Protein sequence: CASSVEGAVTDTQYF.

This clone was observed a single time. The chain's CDR3 is CASSLVVVSTYEQYF. The CDR3 coding sequence is TGTGCCAGCAGCTTAGTAGTAGTTTCCACCTACGAGCAGTACTTC. The V and J genes are TRBV11-2 and TRBJ2-7; D not resolved. Trimming pared 1 base from V and 2 bases from J, leaving 12 bases between. CDR1 SGHAT and CDR2 FQNNGV come from the germline V gene. The CDR3 contains 15 residues.

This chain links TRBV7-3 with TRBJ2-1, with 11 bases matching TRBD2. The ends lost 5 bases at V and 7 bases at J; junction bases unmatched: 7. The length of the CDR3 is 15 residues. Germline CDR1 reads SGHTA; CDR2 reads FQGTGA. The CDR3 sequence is CASSPGTSGHNEQFF. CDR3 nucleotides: TGTGCCAGCAGCCCCGGGACTAGCGGCCATAATGAGCAGTTCTTC.

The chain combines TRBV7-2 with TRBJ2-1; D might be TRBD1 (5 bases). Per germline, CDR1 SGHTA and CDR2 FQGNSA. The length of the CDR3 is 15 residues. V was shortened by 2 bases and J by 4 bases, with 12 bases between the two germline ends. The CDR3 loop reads CASSLSEGAYNEQFF. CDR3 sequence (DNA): TGTGCCAGCAGCTTATCAGAAGGGGCTTACAATGAGCAGTTCTTC.

The DNA of the CDR3 is TGTGCCAGCAGCCCCCCAGGGAGGATCGGGTATGGCTACACCTTC. Protein: CASSPPGRIGYGYTF. This chain links TRBV28 with TRBJ1-2; tentatively, D is TRBD1 (5 bases). V lost 6 bases, J lost 5 bases, and 19 bases lay in between. CDR1 MDHEN and CDR2 SYDVKM come from the germline V gene. The CDR3 length is 15 residues.

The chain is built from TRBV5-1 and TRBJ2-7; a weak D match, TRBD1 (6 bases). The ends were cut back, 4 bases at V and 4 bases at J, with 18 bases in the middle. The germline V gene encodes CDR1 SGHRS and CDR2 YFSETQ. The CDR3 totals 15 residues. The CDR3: CASSASGTSKYEQYF. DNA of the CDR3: TGCGCCAGCAGCGCATCCGGGACAAGCAAATACGAGCAGTACTTC.

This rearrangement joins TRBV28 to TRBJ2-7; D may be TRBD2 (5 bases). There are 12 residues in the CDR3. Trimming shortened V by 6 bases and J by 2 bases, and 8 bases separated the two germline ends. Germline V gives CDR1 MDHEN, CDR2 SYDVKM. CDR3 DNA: TGTGCCAGCAGGAGCGGTACCTACGAGCAGTACTTC. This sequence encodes CASRSGTYEQYF.